This T cell receptor beta chain stems from a study of blood T cell repertoires in COVID-19. The overall study: Sites across the United States, Italy and Spain contributed samples from acute and convalescent COVID-19.

Enrolled during active infection, Seattle patients were then followed longitudinally. In the original analysis: Quantification of nucleated cells was approximated via reference gene primer amplification. The repertoire was sequenced with immunoSEQ multiplex PCR; TCRdb's copy has only in-frame clones and lacks some. That table supplies the V and J calls and clone size; D and trimming were determined from the DNA. The sample yields about 260,000 clones, around 86% seen once. Trimming removed 5 bases from V and 2 bases from J, with 13 bases in between. Germline-derived CDR1 and CDR2 are SEHNR and FQNEAQ (reference sequence). The CDR3 is 15 residues long.

The chain uses TRBV7-9 and TRBJ2-1; a weak D match, TRBD2 (6 bases). Source material: peripheral blood. This TCR derives from a woman aged 55-69 years with COVID-19, enrolled during active disease. CDR3 sequence reads: CASSARRGPYNEQFF. CDR3 bases: TGTGCCAGCAGCGCCCGGAGGGGCCCCTACAATGAGCAGTTCTTC. Full variable domain (missing parts from reference TRBV7-9 and TRBJ2-1): DTGVSQNPRHKITKRGQNVTFRCDPISEHNRLYWYRQTLGQGPEFLTYFQNEAQLEKSRLLSDRFSAERPKGSFSTLEIQRTEQGDSAMYLCASSARRGPYNEQFFGPGTRLTVL.